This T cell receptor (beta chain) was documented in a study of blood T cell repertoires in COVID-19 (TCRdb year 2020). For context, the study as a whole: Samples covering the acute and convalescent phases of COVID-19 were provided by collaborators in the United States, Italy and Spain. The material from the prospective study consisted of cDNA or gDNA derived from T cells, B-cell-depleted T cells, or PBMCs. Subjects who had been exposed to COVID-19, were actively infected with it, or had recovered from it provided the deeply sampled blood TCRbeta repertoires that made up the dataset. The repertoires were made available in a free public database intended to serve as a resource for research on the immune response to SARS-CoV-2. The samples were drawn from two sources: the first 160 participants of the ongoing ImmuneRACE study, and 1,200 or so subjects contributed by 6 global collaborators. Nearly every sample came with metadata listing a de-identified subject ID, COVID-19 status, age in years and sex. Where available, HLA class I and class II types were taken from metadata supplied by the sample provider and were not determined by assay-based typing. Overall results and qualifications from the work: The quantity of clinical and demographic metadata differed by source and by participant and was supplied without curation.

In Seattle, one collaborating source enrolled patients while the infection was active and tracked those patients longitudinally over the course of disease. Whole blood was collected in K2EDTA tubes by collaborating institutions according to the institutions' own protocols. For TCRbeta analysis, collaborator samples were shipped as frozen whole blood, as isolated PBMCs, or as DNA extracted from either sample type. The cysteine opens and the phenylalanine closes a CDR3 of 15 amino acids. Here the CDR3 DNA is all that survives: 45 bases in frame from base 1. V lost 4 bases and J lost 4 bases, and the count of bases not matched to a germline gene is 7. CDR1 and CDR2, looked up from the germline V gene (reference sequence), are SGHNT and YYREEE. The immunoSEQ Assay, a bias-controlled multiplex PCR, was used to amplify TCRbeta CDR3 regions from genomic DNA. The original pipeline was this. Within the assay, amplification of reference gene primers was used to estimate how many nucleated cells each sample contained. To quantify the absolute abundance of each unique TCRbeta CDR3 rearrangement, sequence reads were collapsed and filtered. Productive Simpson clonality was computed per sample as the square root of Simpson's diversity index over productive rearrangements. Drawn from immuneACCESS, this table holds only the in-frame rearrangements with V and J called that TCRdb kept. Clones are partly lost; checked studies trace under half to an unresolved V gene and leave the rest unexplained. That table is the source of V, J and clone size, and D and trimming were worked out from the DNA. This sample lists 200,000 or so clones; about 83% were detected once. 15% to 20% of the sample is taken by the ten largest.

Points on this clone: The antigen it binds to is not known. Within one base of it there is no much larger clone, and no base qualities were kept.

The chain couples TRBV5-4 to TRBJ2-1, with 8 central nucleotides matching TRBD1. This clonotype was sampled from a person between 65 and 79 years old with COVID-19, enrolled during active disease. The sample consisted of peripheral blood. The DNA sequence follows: TGTGCCAGCAGCCCAAGCGGACAGGGTTACAATGAGCAGTTCTTC. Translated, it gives CASSPSGQGYNEQFF.